Below are 28 T cell receptor beta chains sequenced from a single sample in a study of circulating tumor DNA in untreated peripheral T-cell lymphoma. Here immunoSEQ multiplex PCR was the method, and the copy in TCRdb shows in-frame clones only, minus some. The sample lists roughly 10,000 clones, roughly 80% seen once, with 25% to 40% in the top ten. The sample was tumor tissue. The receptors originated from a human donor with peripheral T-cell lymphoma.

This chain links TRBV19 with TRBJ1-1; a weak D match, TRBD1 (5 bases). From germline, CDR1 is LNHDA and CDR2 SQIVND (reference sequence). This CDR3 is 16 amino acids long. Trimming cost V 8 bases and J 3 bases, with 22 bases left between them. The CDR3 reads CASLSQGLAYHTEAFF. The CDR3 region has the DNA TGTGCCAGTCTAAGCCAGGGACTGGCGTATCACACTGAAGCTTTCTTT.

V gene TRBV18 combines with J gene TRBJ1-1; no definite D call. Trimming removed 5 bases from V and 1 base from J, with 5 bases in between. The germline V gene has CDR1 KGHSH and CDR2 LQKENI. The CDR3 length is 12 residues. The CDR3 DNA reads as TGTGCCAGCTCAGAGGCGAACACTGAAGCTTTCTTT. It yields the protein CASSEANTEAFF.

The rearrangement joins TRBV19 to TRBJ1-5, with D perhaps TRBD1 (5 bases). Germline V lookup: CDR1 LNHDA, CDR2 SQIVND (reference sequence). This CDR3 region has 14 residues. Trimming took 1 base from V and 6 from J, leaving 10 bases between them. The CDR3 DNA is TGTGCCAGTAGTATAGTCTGGGGGATTCAGCCCCAGCATTTT. Its protein is CASSIVWGIQPQHF.

The CDR3 region has the DNA TGTGCCAGCAGCTTGCCGGGACGGAATGAAAAACTGTTTTTT. This sequence encodes CASSLPGRNEKLFF. This chain uses TRBV7-5 with TRBJ1-4. TRBV7-5 constitutes a pseudogene. The CDR3 totals 14 residues.

The gene calls are TRBV23-1 and TRBJ2-3; D unresolved. TRBV23-1 is filed as an ORF, its function uncertain. Trimming cost V 6 bases and J 2 bases, with 15 bases left between them. The CDR3 is made up of 15 amino acids. The CDR3 DNA reads as TGCGCCAGCAGCCAAGACTCAACGTTCACAGATACGCAGTATTTT. Its protein product is CASSQDSTFTDTQYF.

With regard to this clone: Relative to the germline gene, one junction end is altered; a read error may explain this. The rearrangement joins TRBV19 to TRBJ2-7; the D is unclear. The CDR3 length is 14 residues. The V gene's germline CDR1 is LNHDA and CDR2 SQIVND (reference sequence). CDR3 coding DNA: TGTGCCAGTAGTATTAACGGTCTGTCCCACGAGCAGTACTTT. Its translation: CASSINGLSHEQYF.

V and J are TRBV19 and TRBJ2-1, with 10 positions matching TRBD2. The J segment lost 2 bases and the V segment lost 5 bases, leaving 3 bases of the junction unmatched. This CDR3 comprises 15 residues. From germline, CDR1 is LNHDA and CDR2 SQIVND (reference sequence). The CDR3 here is CASSWTSGAYNEQFF. CDR3 bases: TGTGCCAGTAGTTGGACTAGCGGAGCCTACAATGAGCAGTTCTTC.

Here the CDR3 reads CAIGTSGIDEQFF. The CDR3 DNA reads TGTGCCATCGGGACTAGCGGTATTGATGAGCAGTTCTTC. The rearrangement uses TRBV6-8 and TRBJ2-1; 11 positions match TRBD2. V lost 10 bases, J lost 8 bases, and 7 bases stayed unmatched. The CDR3 is 13 residues long. Germline values: CDR1 MNHGY, CDR2 SAAAGT.

This chain uses TRBV30 with TRBJ1-4; D is undetermined. V lost 0 bases and J 9 bases, leaving 5 bases between the germline ends. CDR3 length: 11 residues. In germline, CDR1 is GTSNPN, CDR2 SVGIG (reference sequence). The CDR3 loop reads CAWSVRQKLFF. The CDR3 DNA follows: TGTGCCTGGAGTGTGCGGCAAAAACTGTTTTTT.

This clone was detected only a few times. The chain carries TRBV14 and TRBJ1-5; no firm D call. This CDR3 is built from 13 residues. The germline V gene has CDR1 SGHDN and CDR2 FVKESK. V lost 1 base to trimming and J lost 5 bases, with 6 bases between them. This CDR3 reads CASSQAWDQPQHF. In DNA form, the CDR3 reads TGTGCCAGCAGCCAAGCGTGGGATCAGCCCCAGCATTTT.

The V gene is TRBV27, the J gene TRBJ1-2; D is unclear. Germline-derived CDR1 and CDR2 are MNHEY and SMNVEV (reference sequence). CDR3 length: 14 residues. V lost 5 bases, J lost 3 bases, and 13 bases lay in between. CDR3 in DNA: TGTGCCAGCAGTCCCAAAGGAGTGTACTATGGCTACACCTTC. Its translation is CASSPKGVYYGYTF.

This clone was counted only a few times. The V and J genes are TRBV19 and TRBJ2-3; D is tentatively TRBD1 or TRBD2 (5 bases each). CDR3 length: 13 residues. The V gene lost 10 bases and the J gene lost 0 bases, with 11 bases spanning the gap. The germline CDR1 and CDR2 sequences are LNHDA and SQIVND (reference sequence). The CDR3 DNA sequence: TGTGCCACTGCCAGGGACAGCACAGATACGCAGTATTTT. It specifies CATARDSTDTQYF.

The CDR3 sequence: CASSPQMNTEAFF. The CDR3 DNA is TGTGCCAGCAGCCCTCAGATGAACACTGAAGCTTTCTTT. The chain uses TRBV7-1 and TRBJ1-1, with no clear D. TRBV7-1 has ORF status, its function being uncertain. The V and J ends lost 5 bases and 0 bases respectively, with 7 bases between them. This CDR3 is built from 13 residues.

J is TRBJ2-5 and V is TRBV6-8; perhaps D is TRBD1 or TRBD2 (5 bases each). The CDR3 has 13 residues. Germline loops: CDR1 MNHGY, CDR2 SAAAGT. V shed 7 bases and J shed 5 bases, with 14 bases lying between them. CDR3 nucleotides: TGTGCCAGCATCGGCCAGTGGGGGGAGACCCAGTACTTC. This gives the protein CASIGQWGETQYF.

The genes are TRBV18 and TRBJ2-7; 9 bases match TRBD1. The junction had 9 bases not matched to a gene; V was cut back by 3 bases and J by 0 bases. This CDR3 contains 17 residues. The germline V gene encodes CDR1 KGHSH and CDR2 LQKENI. CDR3 loop: CASSPDGLTGGSYEQYF. The CDR3 DNA is TGTGCCAGCTCACCCGATGGACTGACAGGGGGCTCCTACGAGCAGTACTTC.

This clone was seen only once. The chain carries TRBV5-1 and TRBJ1-6, with TRBD1 matching over 10 bases. This CDR3 has 14 residues. The junction had 4 bases not matched to a gene; V was cut back by 4 bases and J by 9 bases. Germline assignment: CDR1 SGHRS and CDR2 YFSETQ. CDR3 DNA sequence: TGCGCCAGCAGCACCCGGGACAGGGGTTCACCCCTCCACTTT. Protein: CASSTRDRGSPLHF.

The chain uses TRBV10-2 and TRBJ2-1; 9 nucleotides align to TRBD2. Germline lookup yields CDR1 WSHSY and CDR2 SAAADI. This CDR3 contains 15 residues. Trimming at V came to 1 base and at J to 8 bases, leaving 6 bases not matched to a gene. CDR3 protein: CASSEFGTSNDEQFF. As DNA, the CDR3 is TGCGCCAGCAGTGAGTTTGGGACTAGCAACGATGAGCAGTTCTTC.

The genes are TRBV6-8 and TRBJ1-6, with 8 bases aligning to TRBD1. V lost 4 bases to trimming and J lost 5 bases; unmatched junction nucleotides: 1. The CDR3 has 14 amino acids. Germline CDR1 reads MNHGY; CDR2 reads SAAAGT. As DNA, the CDR3 is TGTGCCAGCAGTTTGGGACAGGATAATTCACCCCTCCACTTT. Its protein is CASSLGQDNSPLHF.

The chain recombines TRBV30 with TRBJ1-2; D is uncertain. The CDR3 is 13 amino acids. Germline V CDR1 and CDR2: GTSNPN, SVGIG (reference sequence). V gave up 5 bases and J gave up 6 bases, with 16 bases separating them. The CDR3 reads CAWQRSDKHGYTF. As DNA, the CDR3 is TGTGCCTGGCAAAGATCCGACAAACATGGCTACACCTTC.

The gene calls are TRBV6-8 and TRBJ2-7; D is possibly TRBD1 (6 bases). V lost 8 bases, J lost 2 bases, and 19 bases lay in between. CDR3 length equals 15 residues. The germline V gene has CDR1 MNHGY and CDR2 SAAAGT. The CDR3 DNA follows: TGTGCCAGCGGATACCGACAGGTTCAAGCCTACGAGCAGTACTTC. The encoded protein is CASGYRQVQAYEQYF.

Remarks on this clone: Germline is not matched at one junction end, which may reflect a read error. The CDR3 is CASSVTSGAGELFF. The CDR3 DNA reads as TGTGCTAGCAGCGTGACTAGCGGGGCCGGGGAGCTGTTTTTT. The J gene is TRBJ2-2, the V gene TRBV11-3; the match to TRBD2 covers 11 bases. Germline CDR1 reads SGHNT; CDR2 reads YENEEA. CDR3 size: 14 residues.

This chain links TRBV28 with TRBJ2-7; possible D gene TRBD1, 6 bases. Germline V gives CDR1 MDHEN, CDR2 SYDVKM. V lost 1 base to trimming and J lost 7 bases, with 11 bases between them. This CDR3 is built from 13 residues. The CDR3 DNA follows: TGTGCCAGCAGTTTATCTCCCCAGGGGGAGCAGTACTTC. Translation gives CASSLSPQGEQYF.

This clone came up once. The chain joins TRBV6-8 to TRBJ2-5; a possible D gene is TRBD2 (7 bases). Trimming shortened V by 7 bases and J by 1 base, and 13 bases separated the two germline ends. CDR3 length: 14 residues. Germline V CDR1 and CDR2: MNHGY, SAAAGT. The CDR3 is CASKGGGVQETQYF. CDR3 sequence (DNA): TGTGCCAGCAAGGGGGGAGGGGTCCAAGAGACCCAGTACTTC.

The V call is TRBV6-1, the J call TRBJ1-5; no clear D gene. Trimming pared 0 bases from V and 1 base from J, leaving 4 bases between. The V gene's germline CDR1 is MNHNS and CDR2 SASEGT. The CDR3 has 14 amino acids. As DNA, the CDR3 is TGTGCCAGCAGTGAAGCTCTGAGCAATCAGCCCCAGCATTTT. Translating it yields CASSEALSNQPQHF.

The chain links TRBV12-5 to TRBJ1-3, with D unclear. This CDR3 region has 15 residues. The V end lost 0 bases, the J end lost 0 bases, and 6 bases lay between the germline ends. The germline CDR1 and CDR2 sequences are LGHNT and FRNRAP. The CDR3 protein is CASGLVAASGNTIYF. CDR3 in DNA: TGTGCTAGTGGTTTGGTAGCTGCCTCTGGAAACACCATATATTTT.

The genes are TRBV5-1 and TRBJ1-1; D unclear. V lost 1 base and J lost 2, with 18 bases in between. This CDR3 spans 17 amino acids. Germline lookup yields CDR1 SGHRS and CDR2 YFSETQ. CDR3 DNA: TGCGCCAGCAGCTTGTTTTGGGCGGAGGACTTAAACACTGAAGCTTTCTTT. Protein product: CASSLFWAEDLNTEAFF.

This chain uses TRBV11-3 with TRBJ2-7; 8 positions match TRBD1. CDR1 and CDR2 (germline): SGHNT, YENEEA. The V gene end was trimmed by 3 bases and the J gene end by 5 bases; junction bases not matched to a gene: 9. CDR3 size: 15 residues. The CDR3, as DNA: TGTGCCAGCAGCTTTTCTCAGGGGGCGAGGCACGAGCAGTACTTC. This gives the protein CASSFSQGARHEQYF.

The J gene is TRBJ1-6, the V gene TRBV19; no firm D call. Trimming shortened V by 4 bases and J by 12 bases, and 19 bases separated the two germline ends. The CDR3 is made up of 15 amino acids. CDR1 LNHDA and CDR2 SQIVND come from the germline V gene (reference sequence). The CDR3 protein is CASSNLGPLYLPLHF. The CDR3 DNA is TGTGCCAGTAGTAATCTCGGACCGTTGTATTTACCCCTCCACTTT.